Presented here are 13 T cell receptor beta chains from one specimen sequenced in a study of Graves' ophthalmopathy and Graves' hyperthyroidism. For repertoire sequencing, the TCR beta CDR3 regions were amplified from RNA transcripts. A first-round RT-PCR used HTBI primers, followed by a second-round multiplex PCR. TCRdb redid the calling of the multiplex PCR reads with MiXCR, one entry per CDR3 protein. Of around 400,000 distinct CDR3 sequences listed, under 25% were seen once; the top ten hold roughly 3%. Source material: peripheral blood. These receptors originate from a woman younger than 35 with stable Graves' hyperthyroidism.

This clonotype was seen at least ten times. The chain combines TRBV10-2 with TRBJ1-6; D is perhaps TRBD1 (5 bases). V lost 6 bases and J lost 4, with 16 bases in between. Germline loops: CDR1 WSHSY, CDR2 SAAADI. The length of the CDR3 is 16 residues. Here the CDR3 reads CASSKGGVAYNSPLHF. Written as DNA, the CDR3 is TGCGCCAGCAGCAAGGGAGGGGTCGCGTATAATTCACCCCTCCACTTT.

In this sample, this clonotype turned up many times. This chain joins TRBV6-5 and TRBJ1-1, with D possibly being TRBD1 (5 bases). Deletions cut 5 bases from V and 0 bases from J, with 10 bases between. CDR3 length equals 14 residues. Germline V CDR1 and CDR2: MNHEY, SVGAGI. The CDR3 is CASSPMGVNTEAFF. CDR3 nucleotide sequence: TGTGCCAGCAGTCCCATGGGGGTGAACACTGAAGCTTTCTTT.

There are many counts of this clonotype. This rearrangement joins TRBV10-3 to TRBJ2-7; the match to TRBD1 covers 9 bases. CDR3 length equals 15 residues. Losses at the gene ends were 0 bases for V and 6 bases for J; bases not matched to a gene: 6. Looked up from germline, CDR1 is ENHRY and CDR2 is SYGVKD. CDR3 nucleotide sequence: TGTGCCATCAGTGAGTCACAGGGGGCAAGGGGCGAGCAGTACTTC. Residues: CAISESQGARGEQYF.

This clonotype showed up many times. V gene TRBV6-1 combines with J gene TRBJ1-2; a weak D match, TRBD1 (5 bases). V lost 5 bases to trimming and J lost 5 bases, with 12 bases between them. This CDR3 is built from 13 residues. Germline values: CDR1 MNHNS, CDR2 SASEGT. CDR3 region: CASSISGTYGYTF. In DNA, the CDR3 is TGTGCCAGCAGTATCTCCGGGACGTATGGCTACACCTTC.

This clonotype came up many times. V is TRBV30 and J is TRBJ1-1; D is uncertain. Germline lookup yields CDR1 GTSNPN and CDR2 SVGIG (reference sequence). This CDR3 is built from 11 residues. Trimming took 3 bases from V and 7 from J, leaving 9 bases between them. The CDR3 sequence is CAWSRTVEAFF. The CDR3 bases are TGTGCCTGGAGCCGGACCGTTGAAGCTTTCTTT.

This clonotype was picked up many times. This rearrangement joins TRBV25-1 to TRBJ2-5; D remains ambiguous. Germline V lookup: CDR1 MGHDK, CDR2 SYGVNS. The CDR3 extends over 14 amino acids. V lost 3 bases, J lost 2 bases, and 10 bases lay in between. The chain's CDR3 is CASSDSDLQETQYF. DNA for the CDR3: TGTGCCAGCAGTGACTCGGACCTACAAGAGACCCAGTACTTC.

This clonotype was detected a few times. The chain uses TRBV12-3 or TRBV12-4 and TRBJ2-7; 10 bases match TRBD1. The CDR3 covers 15 residues. V gave up 3 bases and J gave up 5 bases; unmatched junction bases: 7. The CDR3 reads CASSLGTGVGDEQYF. The CDR3 nucleotides read TGTGCCAGCAGTTTGGGGACAGGGGTCGGCGACGAGCAGTACTTC.

The chain is built from TRBV20-1 and TRBJ1-2; no definite D call. The CDR3 covers 14 residues. Per germline, CDR1 DFQATT and CDR2 SNEGSKA (reference sequence). Trimming pared 6 bases from V and 8 bases from J, leaving 22 bases between. The CDR3 here is CSAPVTRPVGGYTF. The CDR3 bases are TGCAGTGCGCCCGTAACTAGGCCCGTCGGGGGCTACACCTTC.

This clonotype was counted many times. This chain uses TRBV7-9 with TRBJ2-5; TRBD1 might be the D (5 bases). The CDR3 runs to 14 residues. The germline CDR1 and CDR2 sequences are SEHNR and FQNEAQ (reference sequence). V was cut by 2 bases and J by 1 base, with 8 bases left in between. CDR3 nucleotide sequence: TGTGCCAGCAGCTTAATCCAGGGCCAAGAGACCCAGTACTTC. Its translation is CASSLIQGQETQYF.

This clonotype was observed at least ten times. The gene calls are TRBV28 and TRBJ1-5; D ambiguous. Germline V lookup: CDR1 MDHEN, CDR2 SYDVKM. The CDR3 spans 13 residues. V was pared by 2 bases and J by 8 bases, with 10 bases between. The CDR3 here is CASSLIPEEPQHF. The CDR3 region has the DNA TGTGCCAGCAGTTTAATCCCTGAAGAGCCCCAGCATTTT.

This clonotype was recorded many times. The chain links TRBV7-2 to TRBJ2-5; D unclear. The CDR3 covers 12 residues. The germline gives CDR1 SGHTA, CDR2 FQGNSA. V was clipped by 2 bases and J by 4 bases, with 5 bases between them. CDR3 in amino acids: CASSLNGETQYF. CDR3 DNA sequence: TGTGCCAGCAGCTTAAATGGAGAGACCCAGTACTTC.

This clonotype was seen ten or more times. The J gene is TRBJ2-5, the V gene TRBV18; 9 nucleotides line up with TRBD1. J lost 1 base, V lost 2 bases, and 2 bases had no gene match. The CDR3 is made up of 15 amino acids. Looked up from germline, CDR1 is KGHSH and CDR2 is LQKENI. The CDR3 protein is CASSPGTGTQETQYF. Written as DNA, the CDR3 is TGTGCCAGCTCACCAGGGACAGGGACCCAAGAGACCCAGTACTTC.

The genes are TRBV12-5 and TRBJ2-7; 7 positions agree with TRBD1. Germline V gene data show CDR1 as LGHNT and CDR2 as FRNRAP. CDR3 length: 14 residues. J gave up 4 bases and V 4 bases, and 7 bases lay outside the gene matches. This CDR3 is CASGSHRDRYEQYF. The CDR3 nucleotides are TGTGCTAGTGGTTCACACCGGGACAGATACGAGCAGTACTTC.